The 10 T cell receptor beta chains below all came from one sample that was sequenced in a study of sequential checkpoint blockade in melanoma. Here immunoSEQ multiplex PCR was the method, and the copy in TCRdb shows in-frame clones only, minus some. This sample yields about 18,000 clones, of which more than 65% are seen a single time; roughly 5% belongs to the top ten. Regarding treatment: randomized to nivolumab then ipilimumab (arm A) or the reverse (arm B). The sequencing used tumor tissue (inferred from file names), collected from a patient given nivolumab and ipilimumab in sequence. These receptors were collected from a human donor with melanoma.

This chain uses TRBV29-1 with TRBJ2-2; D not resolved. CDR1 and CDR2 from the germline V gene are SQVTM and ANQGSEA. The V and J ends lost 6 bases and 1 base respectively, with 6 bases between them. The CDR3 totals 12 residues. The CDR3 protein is CSVARNTGELFF. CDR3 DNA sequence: TGCAGCGTCGCCCGGAACACCGGGGAGCTGTTTTTT.

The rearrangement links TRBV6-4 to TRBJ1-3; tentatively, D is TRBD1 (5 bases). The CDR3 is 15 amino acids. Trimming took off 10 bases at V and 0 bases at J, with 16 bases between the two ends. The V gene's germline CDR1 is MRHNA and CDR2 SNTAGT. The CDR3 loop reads CAISRDRSSGNTIYF. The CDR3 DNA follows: TGTGCCATCAGCCGAGACAGAAGCTCTGGAAACACCATATATTTT.

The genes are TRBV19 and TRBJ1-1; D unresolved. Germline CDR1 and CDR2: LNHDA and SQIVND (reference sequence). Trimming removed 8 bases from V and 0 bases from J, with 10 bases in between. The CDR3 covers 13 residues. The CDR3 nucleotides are TGTGCCAGTCCGAAGTGGTTGAACACTGAAGCTTTCTTT. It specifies CASPKWLNTEAFF.

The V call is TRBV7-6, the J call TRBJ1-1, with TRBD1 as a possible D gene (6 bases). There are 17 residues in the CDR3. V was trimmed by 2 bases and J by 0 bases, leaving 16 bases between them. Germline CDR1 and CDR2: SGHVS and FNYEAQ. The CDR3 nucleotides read TGTGCCAGCAGCTTATTCCCCGAAGGACAGTTGAACACTGAAGCTTTCTTT. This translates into CASSLFPEGQLNTEAFF.

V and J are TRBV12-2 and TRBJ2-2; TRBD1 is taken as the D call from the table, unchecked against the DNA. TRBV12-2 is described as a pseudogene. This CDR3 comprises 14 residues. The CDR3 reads CAGGGQANTGELFF. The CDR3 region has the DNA TGTGCCGGTGGAGGACAGGCGAACACCGGGGAGCTGTTTTTT.

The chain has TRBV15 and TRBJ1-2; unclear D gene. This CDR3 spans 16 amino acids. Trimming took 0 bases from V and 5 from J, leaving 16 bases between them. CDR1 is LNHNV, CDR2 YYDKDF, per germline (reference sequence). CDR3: CATSRDLAGGVYGYTF. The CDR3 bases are TGTGCCACCAGCAGAGATCTGGCAGGTGGCGTTTATGGCTACACCTTC. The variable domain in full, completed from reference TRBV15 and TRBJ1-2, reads DAMVIQNPRYQVTQFGKPVTLSCSQTLNHNVMYWYQQKSSQAPKLLFHYYDKDFNNEADTPDNFQSRRPNTSFCFLDIRSPGLGDTAMYLCATSRDLAGGVYGYTFGSGTRLTVV.

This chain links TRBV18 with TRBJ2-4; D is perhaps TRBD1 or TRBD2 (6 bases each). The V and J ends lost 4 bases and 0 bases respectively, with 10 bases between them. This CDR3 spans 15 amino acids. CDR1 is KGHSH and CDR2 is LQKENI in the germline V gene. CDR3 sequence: CASSQGGLAKNIQYF. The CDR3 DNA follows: TGTGCCAGCTCACAGGGGGGCCTAGCCAAAAACATTCAGTACTTC.

The CDR3 region is CASSLGASGSTDTQYF. The CDR3, as DNA: TGTGCCAGCAGCCTTGGGGCTAGCGGGAGCACAGATACGCAGTATTTT. V is TRBV7-8 and J is TRBJ2-3, with 8 positions matching TRBD2. Trimming took 5 bases from V and 0 from J; bases not matched to a gene: 7. The CDR3 loop spans 16 amino acids. Germline CDR1 SGHVS, CDR2 FQNEAQ.

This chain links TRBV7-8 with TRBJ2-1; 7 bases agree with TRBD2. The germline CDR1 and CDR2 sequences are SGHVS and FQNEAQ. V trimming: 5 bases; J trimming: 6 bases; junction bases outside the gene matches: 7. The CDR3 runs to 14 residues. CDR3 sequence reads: CASSAGLEGNEQFF. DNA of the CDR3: TGTGCCAGCAGCGCCGGACTAGAAGGCAATGAGCAGTTCTTC.

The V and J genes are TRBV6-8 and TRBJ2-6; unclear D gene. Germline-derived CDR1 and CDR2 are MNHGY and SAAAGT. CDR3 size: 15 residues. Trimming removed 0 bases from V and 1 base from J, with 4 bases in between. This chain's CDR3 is CASSYSGSGANVLTF. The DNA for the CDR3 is TGTGCCAGCAGTTACTCGGGGTCTGGGGCCAACGTCCTGACTTTC.